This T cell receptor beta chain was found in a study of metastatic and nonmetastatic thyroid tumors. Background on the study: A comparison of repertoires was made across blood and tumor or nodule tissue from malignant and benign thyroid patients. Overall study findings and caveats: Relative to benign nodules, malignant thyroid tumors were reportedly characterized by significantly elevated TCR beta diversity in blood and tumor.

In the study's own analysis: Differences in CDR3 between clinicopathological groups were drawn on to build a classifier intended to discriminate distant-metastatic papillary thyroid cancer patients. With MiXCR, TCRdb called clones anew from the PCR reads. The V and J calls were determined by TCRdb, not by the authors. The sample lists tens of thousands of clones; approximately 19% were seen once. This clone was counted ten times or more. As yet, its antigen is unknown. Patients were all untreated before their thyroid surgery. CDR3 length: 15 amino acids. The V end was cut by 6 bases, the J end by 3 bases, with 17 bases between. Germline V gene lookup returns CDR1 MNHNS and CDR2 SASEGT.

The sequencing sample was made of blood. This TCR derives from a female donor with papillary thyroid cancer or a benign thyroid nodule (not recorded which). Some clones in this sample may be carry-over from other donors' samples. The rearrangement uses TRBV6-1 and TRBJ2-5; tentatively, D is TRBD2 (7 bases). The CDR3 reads CASRSRVGGEETQYF. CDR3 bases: TGTGCCAGCAGAAGCAGGGTAGGGGGGGAAGAGACCCAGTACTTC.